This T cell receptor (beta chain) was identified during a study of post-analysis software for immune sequencing data. Overall study context: The courses of disease that were included comprised relapsing-remitting, secondary progressive and progressive-relapsing multiple sclerosis. Study-level results: Controls significantly exceeded multiple sclerosis patients in normalized Chao1 diversity. Four or five TRBV segments were more frequent in patients than controls; TRBV5-6, TRBV5-1 and TRBV20-1 belonged to this group.

The authors incorporated unique molecular identifiers into the TCR beta cDNA libraries. The source material, about 0.95 to 10 million T cells, gave rise to 450,000 to 550,000 cDNA molecules. From the PCR reads, TCRdb called clonotypes with MiXCR, one entry per CDR3 protein. This repertoire shows approximately 730,000 distinct CDR3 sequences, about 43% found once; its top ten account for over 4.5%. A word on this clonotype: Its antigen is not known.

The length of the CDR3 is 15 residues. The trim removed 4 bases at V and 4 bases at J, leaving 7 bases unmatched. CDR1 SGHRS and CDR2 YFSETQ come from the germline V gene. The sequence was collected from a girl aged 5-17 years with multiple sclerosis. Sequenced: blood. This sequence joins TRBV5-1 and TRBJ2-1; 8 nucleotides line up with TRBD2. This chain's CDR3 is CASSAPPGGYNEQFF. CDR3 in DNA: TGCGCCAGCAGCGCCCCCCCGGGGGGGTACAATGAGCAGTTCTTC.